These T cell receptor beta chains were read from a single sample in a study of identical twins. TCRdb processed the 5' RACE reads anew with MiXCR; each CDR3 protein has one entry. The sample contains about 900,000 distinct CDR3 sequences, approximately 13% of which appear only once. The same sample was also studied in work on yellow fever vaccine responses in identical twins.

The sample comprised PBMCs. These receptors all stem from a woman aged 18-30 years in good health. Each CDR3 is given with its conserved first and last residue. Each record gives: V gene, clone size, D gene, J gene, CDR3 DNA, CDR3 protein. D genes are given only for firm matches. Only some rows state a clone size, as once, few, many or a class for expanded clones.

V: TRBV29-1
size: many
D: -
J: TRBJ1-1
DNA: TGCAGCGTTGCCATGAACACTGAAGCTTTCTTT
CDR3: CSVAMNTEAFF

V: TRBV4-1
size: few
D: -
J: TRBJ2-5
DNA: TGCGCCAGCAGCCAAGATCTCCCAGCCCGGTTGGCGGAGACCCAGTACTTC
CDR3: CASSQDLPARLAETQYF

V: TRBV11-2
size: -
D: -
J: TRBJ2-3
DNA: TGTGCCAGCAGCTTAGGGACTCTTGGGCTAGCCCTCCTCACTAGCACAGATACGCAGTATTTT
CDR3: CASSLGTLGLALLTSTDTQYF

V: TRBV10-1
size: -
D: TRBD1
J: TRBJ2-1
DNA: TGCGCCAGCAGTGTAGGACAGGGGGCCAAGAATGAGCAGTTCTTC
CDR3: CASSVGQGAKNEQFF

V: TRBV18
size: many
D: -
J: TRBJ2-1
DNA: TGTGCCAGCTCACCCGTCGGTGCAGGGATGGGGAGGAATGAGCAGTTCTTC
CDR3: CASSPVGAGMGRNEQFF

V: TRBV6-1
size: few
D: -
J: TRBJ1-2
DNA: TGTGCCGGCAGCCCAACTATCCACTATGGCTACACCTTC
CDR3: CAGSPTIHYGYTF

V: TRBV19
size: -
D: -
J: TRBJ2-1
DNA: TGTGCCAGTAGTATCTTAGGTGGTGGGACTCAAAACAACAATGAGCAGTTCTTC
CDR3: CASSILGGGTQNNNEQFF

V: TRBV5-1
size: few
D: -
J: TRBJ1-6
DNA: TGCGCCAGCAGCTTGGACGGAATCAATTCACCCCTCCACTTT
CDR3: CASSLDGINSPLHF

V: TRBV5-1
size: few
D: TRBD1
J: TRBJ2-6
DNA: TGCGCCAGCGACAGGGGCCCCTCTGGGGCCAACGTCCTGACTTTC
CDR3: CASDRGPSGANVLTF

V: TRBV10-3
size: few
D: -
J: TRBJ2-5
DNA: TGTGCCATCAGTGCTGGCCCAGGCTGGGAGACCCAGTACTTC
CDR3: CAISAGPGWETQYF